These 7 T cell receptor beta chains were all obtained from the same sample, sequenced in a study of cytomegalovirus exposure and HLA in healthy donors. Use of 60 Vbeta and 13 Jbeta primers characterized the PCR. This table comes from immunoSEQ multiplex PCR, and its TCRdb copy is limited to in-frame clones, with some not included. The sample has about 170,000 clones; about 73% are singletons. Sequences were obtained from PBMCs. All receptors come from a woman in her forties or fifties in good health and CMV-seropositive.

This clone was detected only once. CDR3 in DNA: TGTGCCAGCAGCTTAACACCCTATGGCGGGGGGGCTATTGAGACCCAGTACTTC. Translating gives CASSLTPYGGGAIETQYF. The V call is TRBV7-3, the J call TRBJ2-5, with TRBD2 identical over 9 bases. CDR1 and CDR2 (germline): SGHTA, FQGTGA. This CDR3 spans 18 amino acids. Trimming took 0 bases from V and 5 from J; bases not matched to a gene: 13. Variable domain in full (rest from reference TRBV7-3 and TRBJ2-5): GAGVSQTPSNKVTEKGKYVELRCDPISGHTALYWYRQSLGQGPEFLIYFQGTGAADDSGLPNDRFFAVRPEGSVSTLKIQRTERGDSAVYLCASSLTPYGGGAIETQYFGPGTRLLVL.

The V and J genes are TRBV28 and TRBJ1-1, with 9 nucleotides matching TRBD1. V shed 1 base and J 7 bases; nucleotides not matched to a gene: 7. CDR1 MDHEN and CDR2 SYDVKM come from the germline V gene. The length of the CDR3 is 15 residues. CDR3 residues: CASSLSGQGIGEAFF. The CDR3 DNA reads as TGTGCCAGCAGTTTATCGGGACAGGGAATCGGTGAAGCTTTCTTT. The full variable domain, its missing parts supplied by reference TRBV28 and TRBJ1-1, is DVKVTQSSRYLVKRTGEKVFLECVQDMDHENMFWYRQDPGLGLRLIYFSYDVKMKEKGDIPEGYSVSREKKERFSLILESASTNQTSMYLCASSLSGQGIGEAFFGQGTRLTVV.

CDR3 nucleotide sequence: TGTGCCAGCAGTCCCCAGCGAGGGAGGCCTACAATCGGTTCACCCCTCCACTTT. Protein: CASSPQRGRPTIGSPLHF. The chain is built from TRBV28 and TRBJ1-6; no definite D call. Germline assignment: CDR1 MDHEN and CDR2 SYDVKM. This CDR3 is built from 18 residues. Between the trimmed V and J ends, which lost 5 bases and 9 bases, there was a span of 26 bases.

The CDR3 loop reads CASSLWDRSSYEQYF. As DNA, the CDR3 is TGTGCCAGCAGCCTGTGGGACAGAAGCTCCTACGAGCAGTACTTC. The V and J genes are TRBV11-2 and TRBJ2-7, with 7 bases lining up with TRBD1. CDR3 size: 15 residues. The V segment lost 5 bases and the J segment 0 bases; nucleotides outside the gene matches: 7. CDR1 and CDR2 from the germline V gene are SGHAT and FQNNGV.

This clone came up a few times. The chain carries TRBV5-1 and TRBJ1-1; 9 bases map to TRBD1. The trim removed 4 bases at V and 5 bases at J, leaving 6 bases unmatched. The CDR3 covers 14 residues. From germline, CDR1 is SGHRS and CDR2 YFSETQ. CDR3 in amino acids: CASSSDRGWTEAFF. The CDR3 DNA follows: TGCGCCAGCAGCAGTGACAGGGGGTGGACTGAAGCTTTCTTT.

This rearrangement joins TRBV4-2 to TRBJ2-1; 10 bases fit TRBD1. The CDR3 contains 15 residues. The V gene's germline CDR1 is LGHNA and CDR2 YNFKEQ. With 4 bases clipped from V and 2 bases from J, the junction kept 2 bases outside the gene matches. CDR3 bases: TGTGCCAGCAGCCGGGACAGGGGAGCCTACAATGAGCAGTTCTTC. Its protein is CASSRDRGAYNEQFF.

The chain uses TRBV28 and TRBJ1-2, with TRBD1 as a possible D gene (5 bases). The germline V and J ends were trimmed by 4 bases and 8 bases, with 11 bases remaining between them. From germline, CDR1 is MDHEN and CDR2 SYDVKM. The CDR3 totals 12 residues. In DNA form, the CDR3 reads TGTGCCAGCAGTTCCGTCGGGGGAGGCTACACCTTC. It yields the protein CASSSVGGGYTF.